This note documents a single T cell receptor beta chain sequence. Original processing methods: For nucleated cells, counts were estimated from reference gene primer amplification. TCRdb keeps only in-frame clones here, not all; method: immunoSEQ multiplex PCR. That table supplies the V and J calls and clone size; D and trimming were determined from the DNA. There are roughly 99,000 clones in the sample; approximately 84% occur only once, and around 4.2% lies in the top ten. This sample was taken from a study of blood T cell repertoires in COVID-19. The CDR3 spans 17 residues. The V gene lost 1 base and the J gene lost 0 bases, with 13 bases spanning the gap. CDR1 LGHDT and CDR2 YNNKEL come from the germline V gene (reference sequence).

The gene calls are TRBV3-1 (or the pseudogene TRBV3-2) and TRBJ1-3; D gene unclear. The sample consisted of peripheral blood. This clonotype originated in a human donor in a cohort sampled during active COVID-19. The CDR3 is CASSQVLRSFSGNTIYF. The DNA for the CDR3 is TGTGCCAGCAGCCAAGTTCTCAGGTCGTTCTCTGGAAACACCATATATTTT.